The entry that follows covers one T cell receptor (beta chain) sequence. In the original analysis: The assay estimated nucleated cells by amplifying reference gene primers. TCRdb's copy holds only in-frame clones and misses some; the assay was immunoSEQ multiplex PCR. The V and J calls and the clone size are those of that table, but D and trimming were determined from the DNA. Of over 100,000 clones in the sample, over 85% are singletons; the top ten hold 1.9%. This sample stems from a study of blood T cell repertoires in COVID-19. About the research overall: Both acute and convalescent COVID-19 samples were obtained from the United States, Italy and Spain.

The CDR3 totals 14 residues. Trimming removed 5 bases from V and 11 bases from J, with 16 bases in between. Germline lookup yields CDR1 SGHAT and CDR2 FQNNGV. In Seattle, patients joined the study during active infection and were tracked longitudinally. The clonotype comes from a woman in her 50s with COVID-19, enrolled during active disease. This sequence joins TRBV11-2 and TRBJ1-6; D is ambiguous. The sample was peripheral blood. The CDR3 loop is CASSLGMSNPPLHF. The CDR3 DNA follows: TGTGCCAGCAGCCTCGGGATGTCGAATCCACCCCTCCACTTT.